The clone carrying this TCR beta chain has a single count. Naive CD8 cells, CD45RO-negative and positively selected for CCR7, excluded terminally differentiated effector memory CD45RA+ cells. The record originates from a study of shared clonotypes between healthy human individuals. Profiling relied on immunoSEQ multiplex PCR, and the TCRdb table lists in-frame clones only, not all of them. Among about 2,100,000 clones, 90% to 95% were seen once, and the ten largest hold around 1.7%. The CDR3 is 17 amino acids. CDR1 SGDLS and CDR2 YYNGEE come from the germline V gene. Trimming removed 3 bases at V and 0 bases at J, with 13 bases between.

The V and J genes are TRBV9 and TRBJ2-6; D uncertain. Input material: naive CD8+ T cells from PBMCs. The clonotype comes from a young man in good health. Some clones in this sample may be carry-over from other donors' samples. The CDR3 region is CASSGTGILSGANVLTF. In DNA form, the CDR3 reads TGTGCCAGCAGCGGGACGGGCATACTCTCTGGGGCCAACGTCCTGACTTTC.